This T cell receptor (beta chain) was observed in a study of vaccination and CD4 T cells after COVID-19. This CDR3 region has 15 residues. V lost 5 bases and J 0 bases, leaving 13 bases between the germline ends. On this clonotype itself: Its target is not known.

The treatment: roughly 11-day PBMC culture with coronavirus spike peptide pools or control peptides (ViraFEST assay). Cultured CD4+ T-cell DNA underwent Oncomine TCR Beta short-read sequencing. TCRdb called the PCR reads again in MiXCR, with one record for every CDR3 protein. The data contain 11,000 or so distinct CDR3 sequences, around 64% of them singletons. Sequencing input: CD4+ T cells from blood, cultured in vitro. This receptor was identified in a human donor who had recovered from COVID-19. The rearrangement joins TRBV12-3 or TRBV12-4 to TRBJ1-2; D perhaps matches TRBD1 (5 bases). The CDR3 DNA reads as TGTGCCAGCAGTGAGGGACCGAAAGCTAACTATGGCTACACCTTC. It is translated as CASSEGPKANYGYTF.